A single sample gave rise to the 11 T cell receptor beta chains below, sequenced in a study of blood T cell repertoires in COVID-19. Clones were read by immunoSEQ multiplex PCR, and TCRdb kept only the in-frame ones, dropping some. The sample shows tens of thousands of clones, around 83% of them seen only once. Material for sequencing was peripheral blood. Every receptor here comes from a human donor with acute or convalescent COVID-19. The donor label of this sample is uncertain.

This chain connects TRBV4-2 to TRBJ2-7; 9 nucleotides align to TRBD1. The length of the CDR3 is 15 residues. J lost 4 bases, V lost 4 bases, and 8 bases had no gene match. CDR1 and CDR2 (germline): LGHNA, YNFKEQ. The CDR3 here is CASSPDGQGPYEQYF. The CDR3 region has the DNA TGTGCCAGCAGCCCTGACGGACAGGGGCCTTACGAGCAGTACTTC.

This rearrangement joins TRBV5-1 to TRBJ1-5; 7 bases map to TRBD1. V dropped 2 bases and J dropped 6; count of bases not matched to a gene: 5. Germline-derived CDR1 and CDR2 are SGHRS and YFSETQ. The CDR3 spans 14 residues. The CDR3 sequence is CASSFGQAGQPQHF. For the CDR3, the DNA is TGCGCCAGCAGCTTTGGACAGGCTGGTCAGCCCCAGCATTTT.

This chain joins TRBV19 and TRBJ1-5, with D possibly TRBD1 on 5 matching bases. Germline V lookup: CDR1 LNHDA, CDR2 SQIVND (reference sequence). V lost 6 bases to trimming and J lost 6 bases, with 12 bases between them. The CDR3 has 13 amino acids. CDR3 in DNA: TGTGCCAGTAGATCGGGGGGGGGTCAGCCCCAGCATTTT. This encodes CASRSGGGQPQHF.

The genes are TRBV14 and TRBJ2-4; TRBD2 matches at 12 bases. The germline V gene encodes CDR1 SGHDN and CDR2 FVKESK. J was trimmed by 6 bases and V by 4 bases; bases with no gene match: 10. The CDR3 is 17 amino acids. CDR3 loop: CASSPVLAGGRGNIQYF. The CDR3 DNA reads TGTGCCAGCAGCCCGGTCCTAGCGGGAGGGAGGGGAAACATTCAGTACTTC.

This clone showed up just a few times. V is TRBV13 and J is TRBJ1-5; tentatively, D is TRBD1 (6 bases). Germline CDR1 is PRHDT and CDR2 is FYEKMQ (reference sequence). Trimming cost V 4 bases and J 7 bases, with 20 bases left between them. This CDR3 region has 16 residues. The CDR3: CASSSGWGPKRQPQHF. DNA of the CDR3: TGTGCCAGCAGCTCTGGATGGGGGCCTAAGAGACAGCCCCAGCATTTT.

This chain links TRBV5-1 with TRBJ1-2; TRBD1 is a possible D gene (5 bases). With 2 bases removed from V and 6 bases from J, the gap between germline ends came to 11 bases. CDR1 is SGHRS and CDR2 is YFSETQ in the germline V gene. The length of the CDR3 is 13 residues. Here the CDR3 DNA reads TGCGCCAGCAGCTTCACAGGTCTTGATGGCTACACCTTC. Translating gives CASSFTGLDGYTF.

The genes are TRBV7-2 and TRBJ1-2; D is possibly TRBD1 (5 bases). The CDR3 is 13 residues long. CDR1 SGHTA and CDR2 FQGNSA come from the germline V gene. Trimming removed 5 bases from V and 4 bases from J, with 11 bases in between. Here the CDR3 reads CASSRGGGYGYTF. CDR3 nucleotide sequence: TGTGCCAGCAGCCGGGGGGGAGGCTATGGCTACACCTTC.

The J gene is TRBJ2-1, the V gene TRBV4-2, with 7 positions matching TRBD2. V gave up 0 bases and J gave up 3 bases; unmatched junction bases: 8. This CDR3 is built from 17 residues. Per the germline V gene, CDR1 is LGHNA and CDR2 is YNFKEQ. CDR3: CASSQDLGGLVYNEQFF. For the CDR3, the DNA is TGTGCCAGCAGCCAAGACTTAGGAGGACTAGTCTACAATGAGCAGTTCTTC.

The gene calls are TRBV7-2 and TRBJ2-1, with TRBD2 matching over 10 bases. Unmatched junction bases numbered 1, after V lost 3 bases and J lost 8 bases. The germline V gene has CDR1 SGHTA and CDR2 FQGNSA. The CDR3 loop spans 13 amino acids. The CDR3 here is CASSLLAGDEQFF. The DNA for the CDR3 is TGTGCCAGCAGCTTGCTAGCGGGAGATGAGCAGTTCTTC.

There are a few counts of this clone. The CDR3: CASIAGYEQYF. In DNA form, the CDR3 reads TGTGCCAGCATCGCGGGTTACGAGCAGTACTTC. The rearrangement uses TRBV2 and TRBJ2-7; a possible D gene is TRBD2 (5 bases). CDR3 length: 11 amino acids. Germline V gene data show CDR1 as SNHLY and CDR2 as FYNNEI. Trimming stripped 7 bases from V and 4 bases from J, with 8 bases between.

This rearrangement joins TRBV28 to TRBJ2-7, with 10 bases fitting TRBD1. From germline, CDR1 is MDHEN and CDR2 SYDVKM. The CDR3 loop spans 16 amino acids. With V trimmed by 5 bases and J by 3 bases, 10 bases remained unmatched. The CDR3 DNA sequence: TGTGCCAGCAGTCAAGGGACAGGGGATTTTTTCTACGAGCAGTACTTC. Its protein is CASSQGTGDFFYEQYF.